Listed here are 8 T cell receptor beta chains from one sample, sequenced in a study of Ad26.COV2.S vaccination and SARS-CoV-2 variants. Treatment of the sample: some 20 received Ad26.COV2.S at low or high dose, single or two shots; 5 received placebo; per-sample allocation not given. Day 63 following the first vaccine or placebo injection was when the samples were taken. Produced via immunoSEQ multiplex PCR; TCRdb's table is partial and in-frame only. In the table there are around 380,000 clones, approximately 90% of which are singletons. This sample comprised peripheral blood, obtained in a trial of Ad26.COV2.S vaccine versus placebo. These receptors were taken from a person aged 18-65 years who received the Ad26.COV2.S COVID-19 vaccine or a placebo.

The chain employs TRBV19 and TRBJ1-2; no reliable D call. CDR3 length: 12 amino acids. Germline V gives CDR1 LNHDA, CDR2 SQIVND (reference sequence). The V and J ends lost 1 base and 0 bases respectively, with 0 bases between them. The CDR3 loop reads CASSIANYGYTF. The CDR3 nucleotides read TGTGCCAGTAGTATAGCTAACTATGGCTACACCTTC.

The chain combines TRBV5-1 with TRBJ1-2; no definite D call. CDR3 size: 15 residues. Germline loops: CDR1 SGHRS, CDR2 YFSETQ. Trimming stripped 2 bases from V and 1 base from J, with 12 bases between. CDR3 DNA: TGCGCCAGCAGCTTTTCGCGGGGTTTTAACTATGGCTACACCTTC. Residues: CASSFSRGFNYGYTF. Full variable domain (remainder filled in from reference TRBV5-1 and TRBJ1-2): KAGVTQTPRYLIKTRGQQVTLSCSPISGHRSVSWYQQTPGQGLQFLFEYFSETQRNKGNFPGRFSGRQFSNSRSEMNVSTLELGDSALYLCASSFSRGFNYGYTFGSGTRLTVV.

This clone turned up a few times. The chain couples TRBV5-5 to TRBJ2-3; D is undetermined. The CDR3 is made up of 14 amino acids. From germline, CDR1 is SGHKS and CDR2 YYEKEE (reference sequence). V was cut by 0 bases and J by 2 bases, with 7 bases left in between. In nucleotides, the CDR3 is TGTGCCAGCAGCTTGGAGCGAGACACAGATACGCAGTATTTT. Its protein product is CASSLERDTDTQYF.

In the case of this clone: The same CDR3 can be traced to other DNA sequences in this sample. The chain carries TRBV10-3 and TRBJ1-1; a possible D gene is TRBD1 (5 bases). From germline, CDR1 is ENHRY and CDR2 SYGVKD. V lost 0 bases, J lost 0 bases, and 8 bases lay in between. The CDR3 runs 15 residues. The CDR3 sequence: CAISESGGVNTEAFF. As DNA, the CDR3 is TGTGCCATCAGTGAGTCGGGGGGAGTGAACACTGAAGCTTTCTTT.

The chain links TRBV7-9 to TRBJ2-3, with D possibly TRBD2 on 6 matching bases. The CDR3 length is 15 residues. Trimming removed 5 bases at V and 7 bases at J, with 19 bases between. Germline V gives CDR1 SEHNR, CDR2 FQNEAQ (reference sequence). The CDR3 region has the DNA TGTGCCAGCAGCGCCGGGACTTACGGGAGAAATACGCAGTATTTT. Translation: CASSAGTYGRNTQYF.

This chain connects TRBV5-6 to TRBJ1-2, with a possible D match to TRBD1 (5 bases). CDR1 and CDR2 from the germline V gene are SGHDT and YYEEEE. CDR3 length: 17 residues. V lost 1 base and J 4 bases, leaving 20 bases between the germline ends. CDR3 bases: TGTGCCAGCAGCTTGATAGGCCGCCAGGGACCCGCCTATGGCTACACCTTC. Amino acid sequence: CASSLIGRQGPAYGYTF.

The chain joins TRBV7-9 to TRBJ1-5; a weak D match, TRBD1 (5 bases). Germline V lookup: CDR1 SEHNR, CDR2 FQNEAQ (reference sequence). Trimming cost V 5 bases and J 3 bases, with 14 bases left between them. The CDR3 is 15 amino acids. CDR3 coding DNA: TGTGCCAGCAGCGGAAGGGGAAATGACAATCAGCCCCAGCATTTT. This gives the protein CASSGRGNDNQPQHF.

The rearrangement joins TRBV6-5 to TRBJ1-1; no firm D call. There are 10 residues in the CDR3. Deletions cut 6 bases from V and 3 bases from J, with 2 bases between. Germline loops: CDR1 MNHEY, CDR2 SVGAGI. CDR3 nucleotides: TGTGCCAGCAGGCACACTGAAGCTTTCTTT. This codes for CASRHTEAFF.